Listed below are T cell receptor beta chains from one sample, sequenced in a study of regulatory T cells in long-lasting Graves disease. TCRdb re-called the multiplex PCR reads with MiXCR, one entry per CDR3 protein. The sample has more than 400,000 distinct CDR3 sequences; 16% are singletons. These data also formed part of another study, on T cells in Graves' hyperthyroidism and ophthalmopathy.

The sample was peripheral blood mononuclear cells (PBMCs), taken at new diagnosis, from a patient treated with antithyroid drugs. The source is a woman between 25 and 40 years old with Graves disease. Both conserved end residues are part of each CDR3. Fields, in order: D gene, V gene, J gene, clone size, CDR3 DNA, CDR3 protein. A D gene is named only where the DNA matches it firmly. Expanded clones get a size class; other rows say once, few or many, or leave the size out.

>.|TRBV28|TRBJ2-2|many
TGTGCCACCAGACCAGGCCTGGCCACCGGGGAGCTGTTTTTT
CATRPGLATGELFF
>TRBD2|TRBV5-1|TRBJ2-7|many
TGCGCCAGCAGCGAGCGGGAGTCCTCCTACGAGCAGTACTTC
CASSERESSYEQYF
>TRBD2|TRBV6-9|TRBJ2-7|many
TGTGCCAGCAGTTCTCCAGGACTAGACGGGATCTACGAGCAGTACTTC
CASSSPGLDGIYEQYF
>.|TRBV6-2/TRBV6-3|TRBJ2-2|.
TGTGCCAGCAGTTACCAGCGGGACACCGGGGAGCTGTTTTTT
CASSYQRDTGELFF
>.|TRBV11-3|TRBJ2-7|many
TGTGCCAGCAGCCCAGGGAACTACGAGCAGTACTTC
CASSPGNYEQYF
>TRBD1|TRBV3-1|TRBJ1-2|many
TGTGCCAGCAGAAACCGGGACAGCGAACCCTATGGCTACACCTTC
CASRNRDSEPYGYTF
>TRBD2|TRBV6-1|TRBJ2-1|.
TGTGCCAGCAGTCGATACTCCAGCGGGAGCTCCTACAATGAGCAGTTCTTC
CASSRYSSGSSYNEQFF
>TRBD2|TRBV6-2/TRBV6-3|TRBJ2-1|many
TGTGCCAGCAGTTACTCGATAGCGGGAGTTTTGAGCTCCTACAATGAGCAGTTCTTC
CASSYSIAGVLSSYNEQFF
>.|TRBV10-3|TRBJ2-3|.
TGTGCCATCAGTGAGCAAGGTCCCCCCACAGATACGCAGTATTTT
CAISEQGPPTDTQYF
>.|TRBV28|TRBJ1-5|many
TGTGCCAGCAGAGCCGTAGGTCAGCCCCAGCATTTT
CASRAVGQPQHF
>TRBD1|TRBV20-1|TRBJ2-2|.
TGCAGTGCTAACCGGGACAGGGGGTTATCCGGGGAGCTGTTTTTT
CSANRDRGLSGELFF
>TRBD2|TRBV29-1|TRBJ2-7|many
TGCAGCGCGACTAGCGGGACCTCCTACGAGCAGTACTTC
CSATSGTSYEQYF
>TRBD2|TRBV7-2|TRBJ2-3|many
TGTGCCAGCAGCCCACTAGCGGGAGGGCCCGGAGTAGGCACAGATACGCAGTATTTT
CASSPLAGGPGVGTDTQYF
>.|TRBV7-3|TRBJ1-1|many
TGTGCCGGGGCTAGGGGATCGAACACTGAAGCTTTCTTT
CAGARGSNTEAFF
>TRBD1|TRBV20-1|TRBJ2-3|many
TGCAGTGCTCCTAGGACAGGGGTGACAGATACGCAGTATTTT
CSAPRTGVTDTQYF
>.|TRBV5-1|TRBJ2-7|few
TGCGCCAGCAGCTCGAGGACGGAATACGAGCAGTACTTC
CASSSRTEYEQYF
>.|TRBV4-3|TRBJ1-1|many
TGCGCCAGCAGCCAAGATACCCCTTTAGGGACAACGAACACTGAAGCTTTCTTT
CASSQDTPLGTTNTEAFF
>.|TRBV7-9|TRBJ2-5|.
TGTGCCAGCAGCCATTACGGGACACCGGCAGGGGAGACCCAGTACTTC
CASSHYGTPAGETQYF
>.|TRBV11-2|TRBJ2-1|many
TGTGCCAGCAGCTTAGGCTACAATGAGCAGTTCTTC
CASSLGYNEQFF
>TRBD2|TRBV3-1|TRBJ2-3|many
TGTGCCAGCAGCCCGACGCCTGGGACTAGCGGCACAGATACGCAGTATTTT
CASSPTPGTSGTDTQYF
>.|TRBV28|TRBJ1-3|many
TGTGCCAGCAGTTTAAACTCGAGGGATCTTGGAAACACCATATATTTT
CASSLNSRDLGNTIYF
>TRBD2|TRBV9|TRBJ2-5|once
TGTGCCAGCAGCGTCAATAGCGGGAGTAGGAGTACCCAGTACTTC
CASSVNSGSRSTQYF
>.|TRBV29-1|TRBJ2-7|.
TGCAGCGTCGCCCTTTTTGCAGGGTACGAGCAGTACTTC
CSVALFAGYEQYF
>TRBD1|TRBV6-9|TRBJ2-7|few
TGTGCCAGCAGTTTCGGACAGGGGTGGGACGAGCAGTACTTC
CASSFGQGWDEQYF
>.|TRBV27|TRBJ2-7|many
TGTGCCAGCAGTCCATCAGGGGTATCCTACGAGCAGTACTTC
CASSPSGVSYEQYF
>.|TRBV9|TRBJ1-1|many
TGTGCCAGCAGCGTAGAACTGGGGATGAACACTGAAGCTTTCTTT
CASSVELGMNTEAFF
>.|TRBV7-9|TRBJ1-2|few
TGTGCCAGCAGCTCAGGGATCGACGGCTACACCTTC
CASSSGIDGYTF
>.|TRBV27|TRBJ1-2|many
TGTGCCAGCAGTTCGGAAACGACGGGAGATAATGGCTACACCTTC
CASSSETTGDNGYTF
>TRBD2|TRBV20-1|TRBJ2-1|many
TGCAGTGCTGTACTGACCGGGACTAGTCCGCAGTTCTTC
CSAVLTGTSPQFF
>TRBD1|TRBV27|TRBJ1-5|many
TGTGCCAGCGGCCGACGGGGACAGGGGATAAGCAATCAGCCCCAGCATTTT
CASGRRGQGISNQPQHF
>.|TRBV18|TRBJ2-5|once
TGTGCCGGCTCACCGAGGCAAGAGACCCAGTACTTC
CAGSPRQETQYF
>.|TRBV30|TRBJ1-1|few
TGTGCCTGGAGTGTACGTTATTCGAACACTGAAGCTTTCTTT
CAWSVRYSNTEAFF
>.|TRBV2|TRBJ2-7|many
TGTGCCAGCTTCTCGACAGGGAGGGTCAGCGAGCAGTACTTC
CASFSTGRVSEQYF
>TRBD1|TRBV28|TRBJ1-2|many
TGTGCCAGCAGTCTATTACCCGGACAGGGATCTAACTATGGCTACACCTTC
CASSLLPGQGSNYGYTF
>.|TRBV29-1|TRBJ1-2|.
TGCAGCGTTGAGCTGGGTTCGTCCGGTGGCTACACCTTC
CSVELGSSGGYTF
>.|TRBV29-1|TRBJ2-1|many
TGCAGCGTTGCAAATATAACCTACAATGAGCAGTTCTTC
CSVANITYNEQFF
>.|TRBV10-1|TRBJ1-1|few
TGCGCCAGCAGTGAAACTGAAGCTTTCTTT
CASSETEAFF
>.|TRBV9|TRBJ2-3|.
TGTGCCAGCAGCGTATTCGAAGATACGCAGTATTTT
CASSVFEDTQYF
>TRBD2|TRBV13|TRBJ2-1|.
TGTGCCAGTCGTTACGTGGGGAGGGAAACAATGAAGCAGTTCTTC
CASRYVGRETMKQFF
>.|TRBV6-1|TRBJ2-4|.
TGTGCCAGCAGTGAAGTGGAGGCCCAGTACTTC
CASSEVEAQYF